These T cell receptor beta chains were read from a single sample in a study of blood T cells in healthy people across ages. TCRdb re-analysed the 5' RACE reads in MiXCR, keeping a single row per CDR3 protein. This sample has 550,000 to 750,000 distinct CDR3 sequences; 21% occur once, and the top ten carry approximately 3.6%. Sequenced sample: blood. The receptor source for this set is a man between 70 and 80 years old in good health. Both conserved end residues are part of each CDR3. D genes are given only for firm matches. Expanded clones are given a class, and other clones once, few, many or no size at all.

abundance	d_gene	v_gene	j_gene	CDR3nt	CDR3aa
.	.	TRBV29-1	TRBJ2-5	TGCAGCGTTGAAGTGACGCAAGAGACCCAGTACTTC	CSVEVTQETQYF
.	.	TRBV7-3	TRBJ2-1	TGTGCCAGCAGCTTAGACCCCTACAATGAGCAGTTCTTC	CASSLDPYNEQFF
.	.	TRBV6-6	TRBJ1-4	TGTGCCAGCAGGCTGGTGGATGAAAAACTGTTTTTT	CASRLVDEKLFF
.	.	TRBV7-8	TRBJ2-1	TGTGCCAGCAGCTTAGCACCGGGTTCGAATGAGCAGTTCTTC	CASSLAPGSNEQFF
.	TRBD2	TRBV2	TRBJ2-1	TGTGCCAGCAGTGTAAGGGCGGGAGGTACCTACAATGAGCAGTTCTTC	CASSVRAGGTYNEQFF
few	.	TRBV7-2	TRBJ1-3	TGTGCCAGCAGCTCAGGAAGCCTGTTCTCTGGAAACACCATATATTTT	CASSSGSLFSGNTIYF
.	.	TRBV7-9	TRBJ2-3	TGTGCCAGCAGCACCCGGAACTCGGGAGAAGATACGCAGTATTTT	CASSTRNSGEDTQYF
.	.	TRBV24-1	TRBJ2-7	TGTGCCCCCCCATGGGGCCTCTCCTGCGAGCAGTACTTC	CAPPWGLSCEQYF
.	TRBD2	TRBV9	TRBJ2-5	TGTGCCAGCAGCGTAGTAGAACTAGCGGGAGTGATGGAGACCCAGTACTTC	CASSVVELAGVMETQYF
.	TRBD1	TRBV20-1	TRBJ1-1	TGCAGTGCTAGTCGATCCATTTACCGGGACAGTGCGACTGAAGCTTTCTTT	CSASRSIYRDSATEAFF
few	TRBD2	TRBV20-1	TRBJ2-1	TGCAGTGTCGACGGGACTAGCGGGAACAATGAGCAGTTCTTC	CSVDGTSGNNEQFF
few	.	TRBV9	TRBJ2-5	TGTGCCAGCAGCGAGGGTTACCAAGAGACCCAGTACTTC	CASSEGYQETQYF
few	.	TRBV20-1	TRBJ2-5	TGCAGTGCTAGAACAGGGCGACGACAAGAGACCCAGTACTTC	CSARTGRRQETQYF
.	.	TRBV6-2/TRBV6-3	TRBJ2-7	TGTGCCAGCACACCTGACAAGAGGCGACTCTACGAGCAGTACTTC	CASTPDKRRLYEQYF
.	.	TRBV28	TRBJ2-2	TGTGCCAGCAGTCCACCCCAATATCCCGGGGAGCTGTTTTTT	CASSPPQYPGELFF
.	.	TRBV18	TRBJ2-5	TGTGCCAGCTCACCCGGGACATCAGAGACCCAGTACTTC	CASSPGTSETQYF
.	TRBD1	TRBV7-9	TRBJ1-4	TGTGCCAGCAGCTCAATGACAGGGGGGGGCGAAAAACTGTTTTTT	CASSSMTGGGEKLFF
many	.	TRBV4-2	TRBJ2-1	TGTGCCAGCAGCCAAGGATCCTCAATCAATGAGCAGTTCTTC	CASSQGSSINEQFF
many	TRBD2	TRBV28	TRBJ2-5	TGTGCCAGCAGTTCTTCTAGCGGGAGTGCCGGAGAGACCCAGTACTTC	CASSSSSGSAGETQYF
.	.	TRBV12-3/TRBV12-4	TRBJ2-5	TGTGCCACCAAGGGGATCCAAGAGACCCAGTACTTC	CATKGIQETQYF
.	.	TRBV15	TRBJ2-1	TGTGCCACCAGCAACGGGACTTATTACAATGAGCAGTTCTTC	CATSNGTYYNEQFF
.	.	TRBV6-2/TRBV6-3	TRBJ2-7	TGTGCCAGCAGTTCCCGCAACGAAGACAGGGACTCATCGTACGAGCAGTACTTC	CASSSRNEDRDSSYEQYF
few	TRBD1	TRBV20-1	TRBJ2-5	TGCAGTGCTACTGGACAGGGTGGGGAGACCCAGTACTTC	CSATGQGGETQYF
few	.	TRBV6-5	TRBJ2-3	TGTGCCAGCAGTTACTCGCTAGGGTATCCAGATACGCAGTATTTT	CASSYSLGYPDTQYF
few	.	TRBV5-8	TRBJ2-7	TGTGCCAGCAGCTTCAAGGGGGCCTACGAGCAGTACTTC	CASSFKGAYEQYF
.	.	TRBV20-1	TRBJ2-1	TGCAGTGCTACCACTAGCAGAACCTACAATGAGCAGTTCTTC	CSATTSRTYNEQFF
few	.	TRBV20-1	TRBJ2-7	TGCAGTGCTAGTACCTACGAGCAGTACTTC	CSASTYEQYF
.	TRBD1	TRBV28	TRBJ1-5	TGTGCCAGCAGAGGACAGGGGGGTTGGGATCAGCCCCAGCATTTT	CASRGQGGWDQPQHF
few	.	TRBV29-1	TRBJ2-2	TGCAGCGTTGAAGTTGAACGGGAGAACACCGGGGAGCTGTTTTTT	CSVEVERENTGELFF
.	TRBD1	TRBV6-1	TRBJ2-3	TGTGCCAGCAGTGCAGACAGGGGGCGCGGCACAGATACGCAGTATTTT	CASSADRGRGTDTQYF
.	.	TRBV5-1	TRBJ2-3	TGTGCCAGCAGCTTGTCTAGCGGCACAGATACGCAGTATTTT	CASSLSSGTDTQYF
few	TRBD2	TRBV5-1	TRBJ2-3	TGCGCCAGCAGCTTAGAACGGGAGGGCTTCGATACGCAGTATTTT	CASSLEREGFDTQYF
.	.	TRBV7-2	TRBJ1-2	TGTGCCAGCAGCGCCCATCAGGGGTTGAGTAACTATGGCTACACCTTC	CASSAHQGLSNYGYTF
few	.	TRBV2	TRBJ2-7	TGTGCCAGCAGAGCCGGGACCCAGACCTACGAGCAGTACTTC	CASRAGTQTYEQYF
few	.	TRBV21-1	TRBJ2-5	TGTGCCAGCAAACCTGAGACCCAGTACTTC	CASKPETQYF
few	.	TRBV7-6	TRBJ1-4	TGTGCCAGCAGCCCCCGGACGTATCCTAATGAAAAACTGTTTTTT	CASSPRTYPNEKLFF
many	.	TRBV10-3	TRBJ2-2	TGTGCCATCAGCCAGGGTTCCGGGGAGCTGTTTTTT	CAISQGSGELFF
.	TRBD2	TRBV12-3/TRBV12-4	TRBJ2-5	TGTGCCAGCAGTCCCGGACTAGCGGGAGTTCAGGAAGAGACCCAGTACTTC	CASSPGLAGVQEETQYF
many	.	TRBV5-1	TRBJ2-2	TGCGCCAGCAGCTTGGTTGTGAACACCGGGGAGCTGTTTTTT	CASSLVVNTGELFF
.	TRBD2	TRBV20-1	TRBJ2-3	TGCAGTGCTAGAGGAGGGACTAGCGGTATAGATACGCAGTATTTT	CSARGGTSGIDTQYF
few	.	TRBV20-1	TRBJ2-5	TGCAGTGCTAACCCGAGGGGAGAGACCCAGTACTTC	CSANPRGETQYF